Detailed here is one TCR beta chain. Its antigen remains unidentified. Produced via immunoSEQ multiplex PCR; TCRdb's table is partial and in-frame only. This table holds 25,000 or so clones, 73% found once. This entry comes from a study of OX40 agonist ivuxolimab in advanced cancers. Study as a whole: An anti-OX40 (CD134) antibody with agonistic activity, ivuxolimab, was administered to patients. The dose of intravenous ivuxolimab that patients received every 2 weeks ranged from 0.01 to 10 mg/kg. Study findings and constraints: More expanded clones were found, on average, in CD8+ than in CD4+ T cells. Partial responders at 0.1-3.0 mg/kg showed near-lowest clonal expansion.

The V end was cut by 3 bases, the J end by 8 bases, with 13 bases between. Per the germline V gene, CDR1 is LNHDA and CDR2 is SQIVND (reference sequence). This CDR3 is 13 amino acids long. The chain couples TRBV19 to TRBJ1-1; no definite D call. The source of this sequence is an adult with an advanced solid tumor such as melanoma, head and neck, liver or kidney cancer. The starting material was CD4+ or CD8+ T cells sorted from blood, obtained in a trial of the OX40 agonist ivuxolimab. The CDR3 nucleotides read TGTGCCAGTAGTATGAGGGATGGCCAAGAAGCTTTCTTT. This encodes CASSMRDGQEAFF.